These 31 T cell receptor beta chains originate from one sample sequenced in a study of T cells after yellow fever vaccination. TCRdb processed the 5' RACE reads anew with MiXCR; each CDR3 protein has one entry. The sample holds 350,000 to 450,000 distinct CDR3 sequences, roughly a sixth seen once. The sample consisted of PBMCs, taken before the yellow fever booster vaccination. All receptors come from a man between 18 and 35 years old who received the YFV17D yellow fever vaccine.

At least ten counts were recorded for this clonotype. The CDR3 DNA is TGTGCCAGCTCACAGGAGGGAGATCAGCCCCAGCATTTT. The encoded protein is CASSQEGDQPQHF. This sequence joins TRBV18 and TRBJ1-5; D not certain. CDR1 and CDR2 from the germline V gene are KGHSH and LQKENI. CDR3 length: 13 amino acids. Trimming removed 4 bases at V and 5 bases at J, with 9 bases between.

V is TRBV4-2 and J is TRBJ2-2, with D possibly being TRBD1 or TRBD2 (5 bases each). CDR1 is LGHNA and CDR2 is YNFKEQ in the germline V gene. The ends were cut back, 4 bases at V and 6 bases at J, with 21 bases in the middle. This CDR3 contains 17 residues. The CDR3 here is CASSRQWGIGNPGELFF. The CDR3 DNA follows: TGTGCCAGCAGCCGCCAGTGGGGGATAGGAAACCCCGGGGAGCTGTTTTTT.

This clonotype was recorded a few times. The CDR3 is CASSQYKAAPSAFF. The DNA of the CDR3 is TGCGCCAGCAGCCAATATAAGGCAGCACCCTCAGCTTTCTTT. The J gene is TRBJ1-1, the V gene TRBV4-3; the D is unclear. The CDR3 covers 14 residues. Germline V gene data show CDR1 as LGHNA and CDR2 as YSLEER. V was trimmed by 2 bases and J by 10 bases, leaving 17 bases between them.

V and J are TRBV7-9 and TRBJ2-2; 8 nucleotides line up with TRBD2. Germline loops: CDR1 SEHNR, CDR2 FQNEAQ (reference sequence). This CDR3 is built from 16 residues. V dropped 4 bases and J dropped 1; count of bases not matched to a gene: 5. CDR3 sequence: CASSSLTSVNTGELFF. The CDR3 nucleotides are TGTGCCAGCAGCTCTTTGACTAGCGTGAACACCGGGGAGCTGTTTTTT.

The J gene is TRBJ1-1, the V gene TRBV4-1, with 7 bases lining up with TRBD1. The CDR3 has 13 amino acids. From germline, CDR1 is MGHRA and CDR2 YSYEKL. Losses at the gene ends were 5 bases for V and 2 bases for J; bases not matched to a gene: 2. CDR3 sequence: CASSDRENTEAFF. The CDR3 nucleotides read TGCGCCAGCAGCGACAGGGAAAACACTGAAGCTTTCTTT.

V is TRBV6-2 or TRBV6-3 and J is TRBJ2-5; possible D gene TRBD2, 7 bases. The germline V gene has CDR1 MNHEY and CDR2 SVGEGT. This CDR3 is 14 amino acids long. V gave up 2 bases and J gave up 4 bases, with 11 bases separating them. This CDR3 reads CASSYRGARETQYF. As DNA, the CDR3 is TGTGCCAGCAGTTACCGGGGGGCCCGAGAGACCCAGTACTTC.

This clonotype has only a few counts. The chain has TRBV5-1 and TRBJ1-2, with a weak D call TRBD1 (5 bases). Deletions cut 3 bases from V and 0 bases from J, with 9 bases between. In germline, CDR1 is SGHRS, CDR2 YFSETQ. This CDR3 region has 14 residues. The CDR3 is CASSSGGANYGYTF. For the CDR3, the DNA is TGCGCCAGCAGCTCGGGAGGGGCTAACTATGGCTACACCTTC.

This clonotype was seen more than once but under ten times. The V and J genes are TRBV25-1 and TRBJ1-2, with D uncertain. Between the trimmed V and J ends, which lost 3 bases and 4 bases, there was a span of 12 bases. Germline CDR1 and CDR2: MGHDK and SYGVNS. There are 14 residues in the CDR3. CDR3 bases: TGTGCCAGCAGTGAGGGGTTAGGGCCCTATGGCTACACCTTC. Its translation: CASSEGLGPYGYTF.

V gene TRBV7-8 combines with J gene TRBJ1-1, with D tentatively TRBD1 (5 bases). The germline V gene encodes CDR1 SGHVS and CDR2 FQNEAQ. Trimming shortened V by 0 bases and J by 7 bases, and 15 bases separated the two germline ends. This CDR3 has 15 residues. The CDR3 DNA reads TGTGCCAGCAGCTTAGCGTGGGGCGGGCCCATTGAAGCTTTCTTT. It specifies CASSLAWGGPIEAFF. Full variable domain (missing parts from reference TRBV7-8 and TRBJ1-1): GAGVSQSPRYKVAKRGQDVALRCDPISGHVSLFWYQQALGQGPEFLTYFQNEAQLDKSGLPSDRFFAERPEGSVSTLKIQRTQQEDSAVYLCASSLAWGGPIEAFFGQGTRLTVV.

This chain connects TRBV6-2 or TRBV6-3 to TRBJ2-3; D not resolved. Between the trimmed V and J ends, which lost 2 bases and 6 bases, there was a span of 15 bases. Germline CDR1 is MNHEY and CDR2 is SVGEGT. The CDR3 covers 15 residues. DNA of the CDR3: TGTGCCAGCAGTTACAGGGCGAGGCTGACGGATACGCAGTATTTT. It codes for CASSYRARLTDTQYF.

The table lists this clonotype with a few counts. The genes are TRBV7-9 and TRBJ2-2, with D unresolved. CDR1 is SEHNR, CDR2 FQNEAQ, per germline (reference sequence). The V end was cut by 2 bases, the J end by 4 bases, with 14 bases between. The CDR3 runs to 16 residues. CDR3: CASSLFPHRGTGELFF. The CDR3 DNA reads TGTGCCAGCAGCTTATTCCCTCATCGCGGCACCGGGGAGCTGTTTTTT. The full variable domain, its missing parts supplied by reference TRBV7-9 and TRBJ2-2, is DTGVSQNPRHKITKRGQNVTFRCDPISEHNRLYWYRQTLGQGPEFLTYFQNEAQLEKSRLLSDRFSAERPKGSFSTLEIQRTEQGDSAMYLCASSLFPHRGTGELFFGEGSRLTVL.

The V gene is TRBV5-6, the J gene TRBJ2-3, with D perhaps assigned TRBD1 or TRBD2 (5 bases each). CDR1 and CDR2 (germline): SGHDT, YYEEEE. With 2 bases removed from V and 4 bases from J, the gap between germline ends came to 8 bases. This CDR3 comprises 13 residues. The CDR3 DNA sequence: TGTGCCAGCAGCTTCCCGGGGCCAGATACGCAGTATTTT. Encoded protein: CASSFPGPDTQYF.

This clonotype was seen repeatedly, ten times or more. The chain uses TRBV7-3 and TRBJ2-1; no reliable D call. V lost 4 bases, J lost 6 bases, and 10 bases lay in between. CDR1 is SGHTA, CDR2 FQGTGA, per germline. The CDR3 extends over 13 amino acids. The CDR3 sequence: CASSSKGSNEQFF. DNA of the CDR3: TGTGCCAGCAGCTCAAAAGGCTCCAATGAGCAGTTCTTC.

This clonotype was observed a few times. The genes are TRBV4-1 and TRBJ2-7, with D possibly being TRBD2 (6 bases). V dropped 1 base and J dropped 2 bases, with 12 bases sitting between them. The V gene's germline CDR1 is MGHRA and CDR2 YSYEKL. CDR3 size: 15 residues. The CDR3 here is CASSQAEGPPYEQYF. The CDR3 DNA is TGCGCCAGCAGCCAAGCGGAGGGTCCACCCTACGAGCAGTACTTC.

CDR3: CASSEAGWANYGYTF. The DNA of the CDR3 is TGTGCCAGCAGTGAAGCGGGTTGGGCTAACTATGGCTACACCTTC. V usage is TRBV6-1 and J usage is TRBJ1-2; no clear D. The V gene's germline CDR1 is MNHNS and CDR2 SASEGT. The V gene lost 0 bases and the J gene lost 0 bases, with 8 bases spanning the gap. The CDR3 spans 15 residues.

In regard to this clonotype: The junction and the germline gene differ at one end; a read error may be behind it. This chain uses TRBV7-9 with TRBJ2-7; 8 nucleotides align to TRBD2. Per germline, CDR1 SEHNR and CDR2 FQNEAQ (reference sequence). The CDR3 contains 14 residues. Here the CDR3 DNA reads TGTGCCAGCTGCGCCCCAGCGGGGGACGGCGAGCAGAACTTC. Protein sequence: CASCAPAGDGEQNF.

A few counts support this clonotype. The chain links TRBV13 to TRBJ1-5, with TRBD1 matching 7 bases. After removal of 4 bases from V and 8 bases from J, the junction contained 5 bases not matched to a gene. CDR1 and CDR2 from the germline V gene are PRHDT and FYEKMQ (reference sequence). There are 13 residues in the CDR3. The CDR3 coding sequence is TGTGCCAGCAGCTCCCGACAGGGAGAGCCCCAGCATTTT. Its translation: CASSSRQGEPQHF.

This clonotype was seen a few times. In DNA form, the CDR3 reads TGTGCCAGCACAGGGGAAAGACCTTCACCCCTCCACTTT. It encodes CASTGERPSPLHF. The genes are TRBV19 and TRBJ1-6; 7 positions match TRBD1. The CDR3 sequence is 13 residues long. Germline loops: CDR1 LNHDA, CDR2 SQIVND (reference sequence). Trimming took 9 bases from V and 9 from J; bases not matched to a gene: 8.

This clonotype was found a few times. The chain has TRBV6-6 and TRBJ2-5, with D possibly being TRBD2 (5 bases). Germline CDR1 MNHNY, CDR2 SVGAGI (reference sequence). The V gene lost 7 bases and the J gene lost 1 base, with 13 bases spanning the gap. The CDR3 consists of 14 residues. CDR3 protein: CASTFFGGQETQYF. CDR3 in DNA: TGTGCCAGCACCTTTTTTGGAGGCCAAGAGACCCAGTACTTC.

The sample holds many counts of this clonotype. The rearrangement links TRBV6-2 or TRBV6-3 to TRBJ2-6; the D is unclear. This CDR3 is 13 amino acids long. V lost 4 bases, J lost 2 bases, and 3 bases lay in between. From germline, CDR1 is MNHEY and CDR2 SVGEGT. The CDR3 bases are TGTGCCAGCAGTTTTGCTGGGGCCAACGTCCTGACTTTC. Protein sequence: CASSFAGANVLTF.

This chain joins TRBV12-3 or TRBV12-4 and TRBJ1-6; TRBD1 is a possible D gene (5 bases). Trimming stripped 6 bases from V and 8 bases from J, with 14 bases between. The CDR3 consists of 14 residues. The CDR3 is CASSRLGRDSPLHF. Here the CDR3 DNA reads TGTGCCAGCAGCCGTTTAGGCAGGGATTCACCCCTCCACTTT.

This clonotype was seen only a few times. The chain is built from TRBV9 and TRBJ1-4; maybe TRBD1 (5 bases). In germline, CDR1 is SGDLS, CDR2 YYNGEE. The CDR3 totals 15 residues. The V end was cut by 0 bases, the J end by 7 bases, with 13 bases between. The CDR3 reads CASSVAGRLGEKLFF. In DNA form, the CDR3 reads TGTGCCAGCAGCGTAGCGGGGCGCCTTGGTGAAAAACTGTTTTTT. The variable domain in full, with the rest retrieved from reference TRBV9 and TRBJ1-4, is DSGVTQTPKHLITATGQRVTLRCSPRSGDLSVYWYQQSLDQGLQFLIQYYNGEERAKGNILERFSAQQFPDLHSELNLSSLELGDSALYFCASSVAGRLGEKLFFGSGTQLSVL.

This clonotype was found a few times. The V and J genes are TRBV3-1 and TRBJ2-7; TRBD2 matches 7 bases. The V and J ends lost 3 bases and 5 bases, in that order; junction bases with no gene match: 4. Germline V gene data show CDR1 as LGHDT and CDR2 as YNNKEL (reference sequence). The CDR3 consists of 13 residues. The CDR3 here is CASSQARGDEQYV. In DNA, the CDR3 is TGTGCCAGCAGCCAGGCCCGGGGGGACGAGCAGTACGTC.

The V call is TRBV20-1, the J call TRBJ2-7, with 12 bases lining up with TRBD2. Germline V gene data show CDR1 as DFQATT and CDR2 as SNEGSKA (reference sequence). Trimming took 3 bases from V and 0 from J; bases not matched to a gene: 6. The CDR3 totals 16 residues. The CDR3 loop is CSARHGTSGFSYEQYF. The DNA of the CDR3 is TGCAGTGCTAGGCACGGGACTAGCGGGTTCTCCTACGAGCAGTACTTC.

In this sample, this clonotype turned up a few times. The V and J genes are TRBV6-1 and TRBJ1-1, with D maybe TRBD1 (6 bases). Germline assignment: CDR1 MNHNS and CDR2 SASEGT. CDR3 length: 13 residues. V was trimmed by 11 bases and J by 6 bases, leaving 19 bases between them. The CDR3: CAGSGTTGAEAFF. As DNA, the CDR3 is TGTGCCGGGTCCGGGACAACCGGGGCTGAAGCTTTCTTT.

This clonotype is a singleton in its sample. CDR3 sequence reads: CASSPHGGQFAYEQYF. CDR3 sequence (DNA): TGTGCCAGCAGTCCCCACGGAGGACAGTTCGCCTACGAGCAGTACTTC. This rearrangement joins TRBV6-2 or TRBV6-3 to TRBJ2-7, with a weak D call TRBD1 (6 bases). In germline, CDR1 is MNHEY, CDR2 SVGEGT. Trimming left V 5 bases short and J 2 bases short, with 19 bases between. The CDR3 runs 16 residues.

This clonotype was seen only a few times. The CDR3 spells CASSEEGSYGELFF. CDR3 DNA: TGTGCCAGCAGTGAAGAAGGGTCTTACGGGGAGCTGTTTTTT. J is TRBJ2-2 and V is TRBV2; D unresolved. The V end lost 1 base, the J end lost 7 bases, and 10 bases lay between the germline ends. This CDR3 has 14 residues. CDR1 and CDR2 (germline): SNHLY, FYNNEI.

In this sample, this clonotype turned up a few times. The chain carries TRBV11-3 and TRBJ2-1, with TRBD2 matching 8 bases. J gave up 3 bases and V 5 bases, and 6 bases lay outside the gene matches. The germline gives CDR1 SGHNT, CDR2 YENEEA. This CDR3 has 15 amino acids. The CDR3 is CASSDRTSFYNEQFF. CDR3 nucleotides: TGTGCCAGCAGCGACCGGACTAGCTTCTACAATGAGCAGTTCTTC.

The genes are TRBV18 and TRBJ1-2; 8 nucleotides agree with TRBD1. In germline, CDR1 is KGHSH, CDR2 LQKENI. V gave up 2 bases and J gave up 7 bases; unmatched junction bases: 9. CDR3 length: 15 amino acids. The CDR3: CASSPSGQVDSGYTF. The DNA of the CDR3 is TGTGCCAGCTCACCATCGGGACAGGTGGACTCTGGCTACACCTTC.

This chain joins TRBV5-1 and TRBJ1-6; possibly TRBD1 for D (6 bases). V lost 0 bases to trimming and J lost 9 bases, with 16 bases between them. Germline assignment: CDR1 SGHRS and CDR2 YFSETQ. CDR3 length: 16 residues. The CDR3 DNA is TGCGCCAGCAGCTTGGCCGGACAGCTTTTAGCTTCACCCCTCCACTTT. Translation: CASSLAGQLLASPLHF.

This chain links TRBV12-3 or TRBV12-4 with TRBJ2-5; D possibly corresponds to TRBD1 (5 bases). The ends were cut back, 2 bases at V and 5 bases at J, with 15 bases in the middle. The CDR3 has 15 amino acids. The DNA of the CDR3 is TGTGCCAGCAGTTTATTTTTCGACAGACGGGAGACCCAGTACTTC. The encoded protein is CASSLFFDRRETQYF.